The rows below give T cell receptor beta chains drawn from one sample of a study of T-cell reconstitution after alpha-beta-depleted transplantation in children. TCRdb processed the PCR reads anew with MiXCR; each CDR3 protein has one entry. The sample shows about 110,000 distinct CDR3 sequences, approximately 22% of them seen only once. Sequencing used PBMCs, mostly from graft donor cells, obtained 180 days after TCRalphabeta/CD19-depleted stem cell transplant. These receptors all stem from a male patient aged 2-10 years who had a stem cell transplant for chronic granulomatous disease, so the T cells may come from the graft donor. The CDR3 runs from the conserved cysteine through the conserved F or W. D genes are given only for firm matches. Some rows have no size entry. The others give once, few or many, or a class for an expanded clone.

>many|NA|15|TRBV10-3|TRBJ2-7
TGTGCCATCAAAGACCGGGACTGGATCCATTACGAGCAGTACTTC
CAIKDRDWIHYEQYF
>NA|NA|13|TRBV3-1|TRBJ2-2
TGTGCCAGCAGCCAAGAAATTGCCGGGGAGCTGTTTTTT
CASSQEIAGELFF
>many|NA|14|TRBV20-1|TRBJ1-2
TGCAGTGCTAGAGTTGGCAGGGAATTCTATGGCTACACCTTC
CSARVGREFYGYTF
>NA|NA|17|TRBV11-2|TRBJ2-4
TGTGCCAGCAGCTTAATTTTACCGGGGATAGCCAAAAACATTCAGTACTTC
CASSLILPGIAKNIQYF
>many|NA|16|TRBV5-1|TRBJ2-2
TGCGCCAGCAGCTTCGGGGCCCTCTGGAACACCGGGGAGCTGTTTTTT
CASSFGALWNTGELFF
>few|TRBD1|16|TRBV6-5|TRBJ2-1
TGTGCCAGCAGTTACTCGAAGGGACAGGTCGACAATGAGCAGTTCTTC
CASSYSKGQVDNEQFF
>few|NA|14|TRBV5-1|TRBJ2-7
TGCGCCAGCAGCTTGGGGGGCCGCTCCTACGAGCAGTACTTC
CASSLGGRSYEQYF
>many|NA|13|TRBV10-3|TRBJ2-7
TGTGCCATCAGTGATAGTTTATCCTACGAGCAGTACTTC
CAISDSLSYEQYF
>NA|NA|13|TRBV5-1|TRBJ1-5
TGCGCCAGCAGCCCGGCAGGAGATCAGCCCCAGCATTTT
CASSPAGDQPQHF
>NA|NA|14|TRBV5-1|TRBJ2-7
TGCGCCAGCAGCTTGGTTCAGGGGGGTTACGAGCAGTACTTC
CASSLVQGGYEQYF
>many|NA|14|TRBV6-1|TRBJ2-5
TGTGCCAGCAGACGGGGGAGTAAAGATGGGACCCAGTACTTC
CASRRGSKDGTQYF
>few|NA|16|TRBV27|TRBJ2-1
TGTGCCAGCAAACGAAGCAGAGAGAGCTCCTACAATGAGCAGTTCTTC
CASKRSRESSYNEQFF
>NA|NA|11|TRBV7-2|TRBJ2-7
TGTGCCAGCACCACCAGGGTGCTGCAGTACTTC
CASTTRVLQYF
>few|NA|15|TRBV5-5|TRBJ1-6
TGTGCCAGCAGCTTGGTACAGGGCTATAATTCACCCCTCCACTTT
CASSLVQGYNSPLHF
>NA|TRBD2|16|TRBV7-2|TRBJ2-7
TGTGCCAGCAGCTTAGAGATTTGGGCGGGAGGCGACGAGCAGTACTTC
CASSLEIWAGGDEQYF
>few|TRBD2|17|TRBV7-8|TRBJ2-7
TGTGCCAGCAGCTTAGGGGGGGGCGGGAGGCCCTCCTACGAGCAGTACTTC
CASSLGGGGRPSYEQYF
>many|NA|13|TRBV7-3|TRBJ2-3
TGTGCCAGCAGCCTAGGGACCACAGATACGCAGTATTTT
CASSLGTTDTQYF
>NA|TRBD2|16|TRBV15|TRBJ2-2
TGTGCCACCAGCAGTGGACTAGCGGGAGTCACCGGGGAGCTGTTTTTT
CATSSGLAGVTGELFF
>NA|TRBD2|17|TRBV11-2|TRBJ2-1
TGTGCCAGCAGCTTAGATCTCACTAGCGGGAGTAGCGCTGAGCAGTTCTTC
CASSLDLTSGSSAEQFF
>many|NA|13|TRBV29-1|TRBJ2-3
TGCAGCGTGGAACAGGGACCCACAGATACGCAGTATTTT
CSVEQGPTDTQYF
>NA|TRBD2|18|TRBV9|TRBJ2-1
TGTGCCAGCAGCCCCCCGGGGGGAGGGGCTAGCGATTACAATGAGCAGTTCTTC
CASSPPGGGASDYNEQFF
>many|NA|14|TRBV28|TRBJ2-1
TGTGCCAGCAGTTCGTGGGACTCCTACAATGAGCAGTTCTTC
CASSSWDSYNEQFF
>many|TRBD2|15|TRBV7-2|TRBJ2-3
TGTGCCAGCAGCTCGATTGGGAGGGCCACAGATACGCAGTATTTT
CASSSIGRATDTQYF
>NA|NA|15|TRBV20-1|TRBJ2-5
TGCAGTGCTAGAGTTTTTCAGGGGATAGGGGAGACCCAGTACTTC
CSARVFQGIGETQYF
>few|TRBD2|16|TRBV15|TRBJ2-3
TGTGCCACCAGCTCCTCAGCGGGAGTCCCCACAGATACGCAGTATTTT
CATSSSAGVPTDTQYF
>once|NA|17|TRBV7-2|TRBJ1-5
TGTGCCAGCAGCTTAGCGGGTGGGGGGATAATGAATCAGCCCCAGCATTTT
CASSLAGGGIMNQPQHF
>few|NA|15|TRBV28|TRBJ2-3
TGTGCCAGCAGTTTAATGCAGGCCCGCACAGATACGCAGTATTTT
CASSLMQARTDTQYF
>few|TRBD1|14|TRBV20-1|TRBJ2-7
TGCAGTGCTACCAGGGGGTTAGGGAACTACGAGCAGTACTTC
CSATRGLGNYEQYF
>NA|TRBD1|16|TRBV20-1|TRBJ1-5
TGCAGTGCCTTGGGGACAGACAACTATTACAATCAGCCCCAGCATTTT
CSALGTDNYYNQPQHF
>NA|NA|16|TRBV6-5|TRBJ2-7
TGTGCCAGCAAGAGAGGGACGGACTGGGAGGCCTACGAGCAGTACTTC
CASKRGTDWEAYEQYF
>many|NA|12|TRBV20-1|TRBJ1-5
TGCAGTGCGACAGGAGACAATCAGCCCCAGCATTTT
CSATGDNQPQHF
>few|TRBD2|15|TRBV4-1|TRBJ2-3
TGCGCCAGCAGTATCGGACTAGCGGGGGCAGATACGCAGTATTTT
CASSIGLAGADTQYF
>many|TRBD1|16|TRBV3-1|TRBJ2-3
TGTGCCAGCAGCCAGGACAGGCGGGCAGTTGGAGATACGCAGTATTTT
CASSQDRRAVGDTQYF
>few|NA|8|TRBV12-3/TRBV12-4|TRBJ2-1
TGTGCCAGCAGTCTTGAGTTCTTC
CASSLEFF
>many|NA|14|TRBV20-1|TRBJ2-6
TGCAGTGCTAGTAGCAGCTCTGGGGCCAACGTCCTGACTTTC
CSASSSSGANVLTF
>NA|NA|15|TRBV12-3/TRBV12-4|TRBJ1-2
TGTGCCAGCAGTTTATTTAGGGGCCTCTTCCGTAGCTACACCTTC
CASSLFRGLFRSYTF
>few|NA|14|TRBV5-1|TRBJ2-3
TGCGCCAGCAGCTTGGTGGGCCCCCGGGATACGCAGTATTTT
CASSLVGPRDTQYF
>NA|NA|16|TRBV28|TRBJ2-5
TGTGCCAGCAGTTTACCGGGCAGGGCGCTCCAAGAGACCCAGTACTTC
CASSLPGRALQETQYF
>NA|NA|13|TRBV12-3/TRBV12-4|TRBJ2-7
TGTGCCAGCAGCAAGGACGCCCCCTACGAGCAGTACTTC
CASSKDAPYEQYF
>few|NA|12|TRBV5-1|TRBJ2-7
TGCGCCAGCAGCGCCGCTAGCGCAGAGCAGTACTTC
CASSAASAEQYF
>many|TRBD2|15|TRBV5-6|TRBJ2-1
TGTGCCAGCAGCTTGTTGACTAGCGGGAACAATGAGCAGTTCTTC
CASSLLTSGNNEQFF
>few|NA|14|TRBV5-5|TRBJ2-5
TGTGCCAGCAGCTGGCAGGGGCGAGGGCAGACCCAGTACTTC
CASSWQGRGQTQYF